Below are 8 T cell receptor beta chains sequenced from a single sample in a study of shared clonotypes between healthy human individuals. Clones were sequenced by immunoSEQ multiplex PCR, and TCRdb holds only the in-frame ones, with some missing. The sample yields about 2.5 million clones, just under 95% seen once. Specimen: naive CD4+ T cells from PBMCs. Described subset: CD45RA+ positively selected. The receptor set was obtained from a man aged 18-30 years in good health. Some clones in this sample may be carry-over from other donors' samples.

The genes are TRBV5-1 and TRBJ2-1; D possibly uses TRBD1 or TRBD2 (5 bases each). V dropped 2 bases and J dropped 8 bases, with 17 bases sitting between them. The CDR3 sequence is 15 residues long. Germline-derived CDR1 and CDR2 are SGHRS and YFSETQ. The DNA for the CDR3 is TGCGCCAGCAGCTTCCGGGACCGTATTGGGGATGAGCAGTTCTTC. Translating gives CASSFRDRIGDEQFF.

Points on this clone: Other DNA sequences from this sample encode an identical CDR3 as well. The chain carries TRBV28 and TRBJ2-7, with 11 positions matching TRBD2. This CDR3 is built from 15 residues. Germline V gene sequence: CDR1 MDHEN, CDR2 SYDVKM. V was clipped by 2 bases and J by 2 bases; unmatched bases: 2. CDR3 nucleotide sequence: TGTGCCAGCAGTTTACTAGCGGGAGGACCCTACGAGCAGTACTTC. The encoded protein is CASSLLAGGPYEQYF.

With respect to this clone: At the DNA level, this CDR3 is encoded by other sequences in the same sample as well. J is TRBJ2-5 and V is TRBV5-4; 9 nucleotides match TRBD1. This CDR3 has 13 residues. Trimming cost V 4 bases and J 4 bases; bases outside gene matches: 2. The V gene's germline CDR1 is SGHNT and CDR2 YYREEE (reference sequence). CDR3 coding DNA: TGTGCCAGCAGCCCGACAGGGGGAGAGACCCAGTACTTC. Translating gives CASSPTGGETQYF.

This sequence joins TRBV5-1 and TRBJ2-7; TRBD2 aligns across 7 bases. J lost 4 bases, V lost 0 bases, and 10 bases had no gene match. Germline V gives CDR1 SGHRS, CDR2 YFSETQ. The CDR3 has 16 residues. In DNA, the CDR3 is TGCGCCAGCAGCTTGGACCCGGGAGGCCTAAGGTACGAGCAGTACTTC. Its protein is CASSLDPGGLRYEQYF.

This clone appeared once. The chain recombines TRBV18 with TRBJ2-1, with D unresolved. The CDR3 has 12 amino acids. Germline V gene sequence: CDR1 KGHSH, CDR2 LQKENI. V lost 5 bases to trimming and J lost 2 bases, with 4 bases between them. The CDR3 here is CASSGPYNEQFF. Here the CDR3 DNA reads TGTGCCAGCTCAGGACCCTACAATGAGCAGTTCTTC.

A single count supports this clone. This chain uses TRBV2 with TRBJ1-5; D possibly corresponds to TRBD1 (6 bases). Germline values: CDR1 SNHLY, CDR2 FYNNEI. The CDR3 is made up of 17 amino acids. V lost 3 bases and J lost 0, with 15 bases in between. The CDR3 region has the DNA TGTGCCAGCAGTGACTGGGGGGGCGGGTATAGCAATCAGCCCCAGCATTTT. This encodes CASSDWGGGYSNQPQHF. Full variable domain (missing parts from reference TRBV2 and TRBJ1-5): EPEVTQTPSHQVTQMGQEVILRCVPISNHLYFYWYRQILGQKVEFLVSFYNNEISEKSEIFDDQFSVERPDGSNFTLKIRSTKLEDSAMYFCASSDWGGGYSNQPQHFGDGTRLSIL.

This clone was found once. The chain employs TRBV29-1 and TRBJ1-2; D is undetermined. V was clipped by 1 base and J by 4 bases, with 10 bases between them. Germline lookup yields CDR1 SQVTM and CDR2 ANQGSEA. The CDR3 is 13 amino acids. CDR3 amino acids: CSVEVGDFYGYTF. CDR3 in DNA: TGCAGCGTTGAAGTTGGGGATTTCTATGGCTACACCTTC. Using reference TRBV29-1 and TRBJ1-2 for the parts outside the CDR3, the full variable domain is SAVISQKPSRDICQRGTSLTIQCQVDSQVTMMFWYRQQPGQSLTLIATANQGSEATYESGFVIDKFPISRPNLTFSTLTVSNMSPEDSSIYLCSVEVGDFYGYTFGSGTRLTVV.

Concerning this clone: Additional DNA sequences in this sample encode the identical CDR3. The rearrangement uses TRBV7-9 and TRBJ2-2; 7 bases align to TRBD2. Germline-derived CDR1 and CDR2 are SEHNR and FQNEAQ (reference sequence). The CDR3 spans 15 residues. J lost 2 bases, V lost 2 bases, and 2 bases had no gene match. The CDR3 DNA sequence: TGTGCCAGCAGCTTACTAGCGGCTAACACCGGGGAGCTGTTTTTT. Amino acids: CASSLLAANTGELFF.